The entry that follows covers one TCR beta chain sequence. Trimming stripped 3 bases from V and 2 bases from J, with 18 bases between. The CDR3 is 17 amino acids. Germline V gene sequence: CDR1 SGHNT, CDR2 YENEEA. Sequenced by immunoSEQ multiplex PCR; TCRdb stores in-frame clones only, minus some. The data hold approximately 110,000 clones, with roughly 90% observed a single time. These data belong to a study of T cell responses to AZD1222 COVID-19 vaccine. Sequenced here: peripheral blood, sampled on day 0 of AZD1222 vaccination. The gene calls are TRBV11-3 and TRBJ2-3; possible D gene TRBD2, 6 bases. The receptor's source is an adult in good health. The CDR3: CASSFAGWGSPTDTQYF. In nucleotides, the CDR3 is TGTGCCAGCAGCTTCGCGGGATGGGGAAGCCCCACAGATACGCAGTATTTT.